These 23 T cell receptor beta chains were sequenced from one sample in a study of breast tumors, draining lymph nodes, adjacent tissues. TCRdb used MiXCR to reprocess the multiplex PCR reads, holding one entry per CDR3 protein. The table lists tens of thousands of distinct CDR3 sequences, 50% of them singletons, with about 8.2% in the top ten. Sequenced sample: breast tumor tissue. Every receptor here comes from a female donor with breast cancer. Some clones in this sample may be carry-over from other donors' samples.

V gene TRBV20-1 combines with J gene TRBJ2-3; the D gene is possibly TRBD2 (6 bases). Trimming stripped 6 bases from V and 4 bases from J, with 23 bases between. The CDR3 has 16 residues. Germline V gene lookup returns CDR1 DFQATT and CDR2 SNEGSKA (reference sequence). In DNA, the CDR3 is TGCAGTGCCCCCCAGGTAGCGGTGACGAGGGCAGATACGCAGTATTTT. Translating it yields CSAPQVAVTRADTQYF.

This clonotype was seen repeatedly, ten times or more. This rearrangement joins TRBV20-1 to TRBJ2-1; 7 bases agree with TRBD2. From germline, CDR1 is DFQATT and CDR2 SNEGSKA (reference sequence). V was clipped by 0 bases and J by 7 bases; unmatched bases: 21. The CDR3 consists of 19 residues. In nucleotides, the CDR3 is TGCAGTGCTAGAGATAGGGAAGGGACGGGAAGCGGGAAGTCGAATGAGCAGTTCTTC. This encodes CSARDREGTGSGKSNEQFF.

This clonotype has only a few counts. This chain connects TRBV6-1 to TRBJ2-7; TRBD2 is a possible D gene (5 bases). This CDR3 spans 14 amino acids. Germline V CDR1 and CDR2: MNHNS, SASEGT. Trimming took off 3 bases at V and 5 bases at J, with 14 bases between the two ends. CDR3 residues: CASSDWTGFDEQYF. The CDR3 nucleotides are TGTGCCAGCAGTGATTGGACGGGGTTCGACGAGCAGTACTTC.

This chain joins TRBV20-1 and TRBJ2-5, with 8 bases fitting TRBD1. V lost 3 bases, J lost 9 bases, and 12 bases stayed unmatched. The germline V gene has CDR1 DFQATT and CDR2 SNEGSKA (reference sequence). The CDR3 runs to 14 residues. The CDR3 here is CSASTGQVFQPQYF. CDR3 DNA: TGCAGTGCTAGTACGGGACAGGTATTTCAGCCCCAGTACTTC.

The table lists this clonotype with a count of one. The chain couples TRBV29-1 to TRBJ2-7, with TRBD2 identical over 8 bases. J gave up 3 bases and V 2 bases, and 9 bases lay outside the gene matches. CDR1 is SQVTM, CDR2 ANQGSEA, per germline. This CDR3 has 15 amino acids. CDR3 protein: CSVEWGLAGLYEQYF. The CDR3 bases are TGCAGCGTTGAATGGGGGCTAGCGGGTCTCTACGAGCAGTACTTC.

This clonotype appeared a single time. CDR3 bases: TGTGCCAGCAGCTTCGGGACTAGCGGCTACGAGCAGTACTTC. It encodes CASSFGTSGYEQYF. The gene calls are TRBV5-6 and TRBJ2-7; TRBD2 aligns across 11 bases. The CDR3 length is 14 residues. Germline CDR1 SGHDT, CDR2 YYEEEE. V trimming: 2 bases; J trimming: 3 bases; junction bases outside the gene matches: 1.

The rearrangement uses TRBV20-1 and TRBJ1-2; 9 nucleotides align to TRBD1. Germline V lookup: CDR1 DFQATT, CDR2 SNEGSKA (reference sequence). The ends lost 2 bases at V and 2 bases at J; junction bases unmatched: 6. CDR3 length: 15 residues. The chain's CDR3 is CSARPTGTGNYGYTF. As DNA, the CDR3 is TGCAGTGCTAGACCAACCGGGACAGGGAACTATGGCTACACCTTC.

This clonotype is termed medium-sized. The V call is TRBV6-5, the J call TRBJ2-3, with 11 bases identical to TRBD2. Germline V gene lookup returns CDR1 MNHEY and CDR2 SVGAGI. V was clipped by 4 bases and J by 0 bases; unmatched bases: 6. This CDR3 region has 17 residues. CDR3 protein: CASSLGLAAPSTDTQYF. In DNA, the CDR3 is TGTGCCAGCAGTTTGGGACTAGCGGCTCCGAGCACAGATACGCAGTATTTT.

Judged by abundance, this clonotype is medium-sized (0.01 to 0.1%). The rearrangement joins TRBV11-2 to TRBJ2-3; a weak D match, TRBD2 (6 bases). The CDR3 contains 14 residues. Trimming shortened V by 3 bases and J by 3 bases, and 10 bases separated the two germline ends. The germline V gene has CDR1 SGHAT and CDR2 FQNNGV. Here the CDR3 DNA reads TGTGCCAGCAGCTTGGGGACTCAAACAGATACGCAGTATTTT. Amino acids: CASSLGTQTDTQYF.

This clonotype was seen ten or more times. The rearrangement joins TRBV7-9 to TRBJ2-7; 14 bases align to TRBD2. Per the germline V gene, CDR1 is SEHNR and CDR2 is FQNEAQ (reference sequence). Losses at the gene ends were 2 bases for V and 2 bases for J; bases not matched to a gene: 5. The CDR3 covers 17 residues. DNA for the CDR3: TGTGCCAGCAGCTTATTTGTGACTAGCGGGAGGGCCTACGAGCAGTACTTC. It specifies CASSLFVTSGRAYEQYF.

The chain carries TRBV9 and TRBJ2-1; 8 nucleotides agree with TRBD2. The CDR3 consists of 15 residues. J gave up 4 bases and V 0 bases, and 3 bases lay outside the gene matches. From germline, CDR1 is SGDLS and CDR2 YYNGEE. As DNA, the CDR3 is TGTGCCAGCAGCGTAGGTAGCGGGGTATACAATGAGCAGTTCTTC. Encoded protein: CASSVGSGVYNEQFF.

As for this clonotype: A junction end diverges from the germline sequence, so it may reflect a read error. The rearrangement joins TRBV7-2 to TRBJ2-2; TRBD2 agrees at 9 bases. The CDR3 runs 19 residues. The germline gives CDR1 SGHTA, CDR2 FQGNSA. The CDR3 DNA reads as TGTGCCAGCAACTTTAGGCTAAAACTAGCGGGCGTGAACACCGGGGAGCCGTTTTTT. This encodes CASNFRLKLAGVNTGEPFF.

The rearrangement uses TRBV29-1 and TRBJ1-1; perhaps TRBD1 as D (6 bases). The CDR3 is 12 amino acids. V was shortened by 7 bases and J by 4 bases, with 13 bases between the two germline ends. Germline V gene data show CDR1 as SQVTM and CDR2 as ANQGSEA. CDR3 nucleotides: TGCAGCGCACAGGGTGGGAGCACTGAAGCTTTCTTT. Translation: CSAQGGSTEAFF.

This clonotype was recorded many times. A read error may be the cause here, since a much bigger clone is one base away. V usage is TRBV20-1 and J usage is TRBJ2-7, with a tentative D call TRBD2 (6 bases). The CDR3 length is 14 residues. The V and J ends lost 5 bases and 6 bases respectively, with 20 bases between them. CDR1 is DFQATT and CDR2 is SNEGSKA in the germline V gene (reference sequence). In DNA form, the CDR3 reads TGCAGTGCTCTCCGGGGGACCCAAACCTCCGAGCAGTACTTC. It encodes CSALRGTQTSEQYF.

This clonotype appeared many times. The chain combines TRBV18 with TRBJ2-5; D unresolved. This CDR3 region has 14 residues. With 2 bases removed from V and 2 bases from J, the gap between germline ends came to 9 bases. The germline CDR1 and CDR2 sequences are KGHSH and LQKENI. CDR3 nucleotides: TGTGCCAGCTCACCAGGGTCGGTTCAAGAGACCCAGTACTTC. Residues: CASSPGSVQETQYF.

The chain uses TRBV20-1 and TRBJ2-7, with D perhaps matching TRBD2 (6 bases). The V gene's germline CDR1 is DFQATT and CDR2 SNEGSKA (reference sequence). The ends were cut back, 6 bases at V and 9 bases at J, with 15 bases in the middle. The CDR3 is 11 amino acids. CDR3 protein: CSAISGNAQYF. DNA of the CDR3: TGCAGTGCGATTAGCGGCAACGCGCAGTACTTC.

This chain uses TRBV4-2 with TRBJ1-2; D gene uncertain. V lost 0 bases and J 0 bases, leaving 8 bases between the germline ends. The CDR3 length is 15 residues. Germline CDR1 reads LGHNA; CDR2 reads YNFKEQ. CDR3 sequence: CASSQELQANYGYTF. In nucleotides, the CDR3 is TGTGCCAGCAGCCAAGAGCTCCAGGCTAACTATGGCTACACCTTC.

This clonotype occurred many times. The rearrangement joins TRBV10-1 to TRBJ2-3; either TRBD1 or TRBD2 may fit D (5 bases each). The germline gives CDR1 WNHNN, CDR2 SYGVQD (reference sequence). V lost 7 bases to trimming and J lost 2 bases, with 16 bases between them. The CDR3 loop spans 15 amino acids. CDR3 sequence reads: CASKSLGTSTDTQYF. For the CDR3, the DNA is TGCGCCAGCAAGTCCCTCGGGACCTCCACAGATACGCAGTATTTT.

Points on this clonotype: A junction end diverges from the germline sequence, so it may reflect a read error. The V gene is TRBV9, the J gene TRBJ2-3; 8 nucleotides line up with TRBD2. Germline values: CDR1 SGDLS, CDR2 YYNGEE. There are 14 residues in the CDR3. CDR3 DNA sequence: TGTGCCAGCAGCGCCAGCGGGAGTACCCATACGCAGTATTTC. Protein product: CASSASGSTHTQYF. The variable domain in full, with the rest retrieved from reference TRBV9 and TRBJ2-3, is DSGVTQTPKHLITATGQRVTLRCSPRSGDLSVYWYQQSLDQGLQFLIQYYNGEERAKGNILERFSAQQFPDLHSELNLSSLELGDSALYFCASSASGSTHTQYFGPGTRLTVL.

The gene calls are TRBV24-1 and TRBJ2-1; D is unresolved. Germline assignment: CDR1 KGHDR and CDR2 SFDVKD. Deletions cut 0 bases from V and 7 bases from J, with 12 bases between. The CDR3 is made up of 15 amino acids. In DNA form, the CDR3 reads TGTGCCACCAGTGATTTGCCCTCGGTGGGGAATGAGCAGTTCTTC. It encodes CATSDLPSVGNEQFF.

This clonotype counts as medium-sized (0.01 to 0.1%). This sequence joins TRBV7-2 and TRBJ2-7; D may be TRBD1 (7 bases). Trimming pared 0 bases from V and 1 base from J, leaving 10 bases between. The CDR3 is 15 amino acids. CDR1 and CDR2 (germline): SGHTA, FQGNSA. CDR3 in amino acids: CASSLAAGQSYEQYF. Written as DNA, the CDR3 is TGTGCCAGCAGCTTAGCGGCGGGACAGTCCTACGAGCAGTACTTC. The whole variable domain, remainder taken from reference TRBV7-2 and TRBJ2-7, is GAGVSQSPSNKVTEKGKDVELRCDPISGHTALYWYRQSLGQGLEFLIYFQGNSAPDKSGLPSDRFSAERTGGSVSTLTIQRTQQEDSAVYLCASSLAAGQSYEQYFGPGTRLTVT.

J is TRBJ2-3 and V is TRBV10-2; no clear D. The CDR3 is 15 amino acids. Germline V lookup: CDR1 WSHSY, CDR2 SAAADI. Trimming took 3 bases from V and 2 from J, leaving 12 bases between them. For the CDR3, the DNA is TGCGCCAGCAGTGATGGGCAGGTGACCACAGATACGCAGTATTTT. Its translation: CASSDGQVTTDTQYF.

By frequency in the sample, this clonotype is medium-sized. The gene calls are TRBV7-9 and TRBJ2-2; 10 bases line up with TRBD2. The germline gives CDR1 SEHNR, CDR2 FQNEAQ (reference sequence). The V gene end was trimmed by 3 bases and the J gene end by 4 bases; junction bases not matched to a gene: 8. There are 17 residues in the CDR3. In DNA, the CDR3 is TGTGCCAGCAGCTTCCCCGCTAGCGGGAGACGCACCGGGGAGCTGTTTTTT. Residues: CASSFPASGRRTGELFF.